The next 20 T cell receptor beta chains were all read from a single sample in a study of T cell responses to AZD1222 COVID-19 vaccine. TCRdb's table, derived via immunoSEQ multiplex PCR, lists solely in-frame clones and lacks some. This table has 85,000 to 100,000 clones, 90% to 95% appearing once. The sequencing here drew on peripheral blood, taken on day 0 of AZD1222 vaccination. All receptors come from an adult in good health.

The rearrangement links TRBV19 to TRBJ1-3; D remains unclear. Deletions cut 6 bases from V and 2 bases from J, with 8 bases between. CDR1 is LNHDA, CDR2 SQIVND, per germline (reference sequence). CDR3 size: 13 residues. The CDR3 sequence: CASRRVPGNTIYF. The CDR3 nucleotides read TGTGCCAGTAGACGGGTCCCTGGAAACACCATATATTTT.

Note on this clone: One junction end does not reproduce the germline sequence, and a read error may be involved. The chain recombines TRBV6-1 with TRBJ1-1; the match to TRBD1 covers 7 bases. Per germline, CDR1 MNHNS and CDR2 SASEGT. The CDR3 consists of 14 residues. DNA for the CDR3: TGTGCCAGCAGAGAAGACAGGGTGGACACTGAAGCTTTCTTT. Translation gives CASREDRVDTEAFF.

The chain is built from TRBV2 and TRBJ2-2; D is possibly TRBD1 (6 bases). Germline V gene lookup returns CDR1 SNHLY and CDR2 FYNNEI. The CDR3 spans 16 residues. V was clipped by 6 bases and J by 0 bases, with 14 bases between them. This CDR3 is CASSIQGPTNTGELFF. The DNA of the CDR3 is TGTGCCAGCAGCATTCAGGGGCCAACGAACACCGGGGAGCTGTTTTTT.

For the CDR3, the DNA is TGTGCCATCAGTGAGTACTACGAGCAGTACTTC. Translated: CAISEYYEQYF. The chain uses TRBV10-3 and TRBJ2-7; no clear D gene. The CDR3 length is 11 residues. CDR1 and CDR2 from the germline V gene are ENHRY and SYGVKD. V gave up 1 base and J gave up 3 bases, with 1 base separating them.

The V call is TRBV30, the J call TRBJ2-1; D is possibly TRBD2 (6 bases). The CDR3 length is 13 residues. Trimming removed 8 bases from V and 1 base from J, with 12 bases in between. From germline, CDR1 is GTSNPN and CDR2 SVGIG (reference sequence). CDR3 sequence: CAGTGKSYNEQFF. Here the CDR3 DNA reads TGTGCCGGGACTGGGAAGTCCTACAATGAGCAGTTCTTC.

The chain couples TRBV7-3 to TRBJ2-1, with D uncertain. Trimming took 1 base from V and 4 from J, leaving 8 bases between them. The CDR3 loop spans 14 amino acids. Looked up from germline, CDR1 is SGHTA and CDR2 is FQGTGA. The CDR3 DNA is TGTGCCAGCAGCTTAAATCCTGGGTACAATGAGCAGTTCTTC. This translates into CASSLNPGYNEQFF.

V is TRBV30 and J is TRBJ2-7; 13 bases line up with TRBD2. CDR1 GTSNPN and CDR2 SVGIG come from the germline V gene (reference sequence). CDR3 length equals 18 residues. The trim removed 6 bases at V and 4 bases at J, leaving 18 bases unmatched. Here the CDR3 DNA reads TGTGCCTGCATCAGGAATAGGACTAGCGGGGGCCGGGTATACGAGCAGTACTTC. This encodes CACIRNRTSGGRVYEQYF. Based on the CDR3 plus reference TRBV30 and TRBJ2-7, the full variable domain is SQTIHQWPATLVQPVGSPLSLECTVEGTSNPNLYWYRQAAGRGLQLLFYSVGIGQISSEVPQNLSASRPQDRQFILSSKKLLLSDSGFYLCACIRNRTSGGRVYEQYFGPGTRLTVT.

This sequence joins TRBV27 and TRBJ2-3; D call uncertain. V dropped 3 bases and J dropped 1 base, with 5 bases sitting between them. CDR1 MNHEY and CDR2 SMNVEV come from the germline V gene (reference sequence). The CDR3 length is 13 residues. For the CDR3, the DNA is TGTGCCAGCAGTTTCCGACGCACAGATACGCAGTATTTT. Amino acids: CASSFRRTDTQYF.

The chain carries TRBV3-1 (or the pseudogene TRBV3-2) and TRBJ1-1; no firm D call. Trimming stripped 3 bases from V and 3 bases from J, with 14 bases between. The CDR3 is made up of 15 amino acids. Per germline, CDR1 LGHDT and CDR2 YNNKEL (reference sequence). The CDR3 DNA is TGTGCCAGCAGCCACAAAACAGAAGCCCACACTGAAGCTTTCTTT. It specifies CASSHKTEAHTEAFF.

This sequence joins TRBV3-1 (or the pseudogene TRBV3-2) and TRBJ1-1; tentatively, D is TRBD1 (5 bases). Trimming removed 7 bases from V and 0 bases from J, with 12 bases in between. Germline loops: CDR1 LGHDT, CDR2 YNNKEL (reference sequence). The CDR3 is 14 amino acids. The CDR3 loop is CASNTRGMNTEAFF. The CDR3 DNA reads as TGTGCCAGCAACACGCGGGGGATGAACACTGAAGCTTTCTTT.

The chain carries TRBV18 and TRBJ2-7, with TRBD2 identical over 12 bases. Trimming removed 1 base from V and 4 bases from J; junction bases left unmatched: 5. Germline-derived CDR1 and CDR2 are KGHSH and LQKENI. The CDR3 sequence is 16 residues long. The CDR3 DNA sequence: TGTGCCAGCTCACCACTAACCGGGACTAGCGGGTACGAGCAGTACTTC. Translation: CASSPLTGTSGYEQYF.

The J gene is TRBJ1-1, the V gene TRBV18, with unresolved D. The CDR3 has 13 residues. Trimming shortened V by 3 bases and J by 1 base, and 6 bases separated the two germline ends. The germline gives CDR1 KGHSH, CDR2 LQKENI. CDR3 DNA sequence: TGTGCCAGCTCACCCTACAGGAACACTGAAGCTTTCTTT. Its protein is CASSPYRNTEAFF.

J is TRBJ2-2 and V is TRBV7-9; 7 bases are shared with TRBD1. V lost 5 bases to trimming and J lost 0 bases; unmatched junction nucleotides: 15. Germline-derived CDR1 and CDR2 are SEHNR and FQNEAQ (reference sequence). The CDR3 spans 19 residues. CDR3 sequence reads: CASSPGDRGGLANTGELFF. CDR3 bases: TGTGCCAGCAGCCCTGGGGATCGAGGGGGCCTAGCGAACACCGGGGAGCTGTTTTTT.

This chain uses TRBV18 with TRBJ2-3; no firm D call. Germline CDR1 reads KGHSH; CDR2 reads LQKENI. V was trimmed by 3 bases and J by 2 bases, leaving 9 bases between them. This CDR3 has 14 residues. The CDR3 protein is CASSPADVTDTQYF. In DNA, the CDR3 is TGTGCCAGCTCACCCGCGGATGTCACAGATACGCAGTATTTT.

The chain uses TRBV7-2 and TRBJ2-1; perhaps TRBD2 as D (6 bases). CDR3 length: 14 amino acids. Germline V CDR1 and CDR2: SGHTA, FQGNSA. The V end was cut by 2 bases, the J end by 6 bases, with 11 bases between. The CDR3 region is CASSLFGRANEQFF. The CDR3 coding sequence is TGTGCCAGCAGCTTATTCGGGAGAGCCAATGAGCAGTTCTTC.

This chain links TRBV11-1 with TRBJ2-2, with TRBD2 as a possible D gene (7 bases). Germline CDR1 and CDR2: SGHAT and FQDESV (reference sequence). The CDR3 covers 14 residues. Trimming took 6 bases from V and 10 from J, leaving 18 bases between them. This CDR3 is CASRASGAGEELFF. DNA for the CDR3: TGTGCCAGCAGAGCAAGCGGGGCAGGGGAGGAGCTGTTTTTT.

J is TRBJ1-4 and V is TRBV2; D gene ambiguous. Per germline, CDR1 SNHLY and CDR2 FYNNEI. V lost 4 bases, J lost 2 bases, and 5 bases lay in between. CDR3 size: 13 residues. CDR3 loop: CASSGATNEKLFF. In DNA form, the CDR3 reads TGTGCCAGCAGTGGGGCCACTAATGAAAAACTGTTTTTT.

The chain combines TRBV10-3 with TRBJ1-1; D uncertain. The V end was cut by 9 bases, the J end by 2 bases, with 13 bases between. Germline CDR1 is ENHRY and CDR2 is SYGVKD. This CDR3 comprises 13 residues. As DNA, the CDR3 is TGTGCCATTGGGAGGGTAGATAACACTGAAGCTTTCTTT. It specifies CAIGRVDNTEAFF.

This clone came up once. The V and J genes are TRBV6-5 and TRBJ2-1; TRBD2 is a possible D gene (6 bases). V was clipped by 5 bases and J by 1 base, with 12 bases between them. Germline CDR1 reads MNHEY; CDR2 reads SVGAGI. CDR3 size: 15 residues. Here the CDR3 reads CASSMDGTSYNEQFF. CDR3 DNA: TGTGCCAGCAGTATGGACGGGACTTCCTACAATGAGCAGTTCTTC.

For this clone: Other DNA sequences in this specimen translate into the identical CDR3. The gene calls are TRBV5-1 and TRBJ2-7; TRBD2 agrees at 7 bases. J gave up 6 bases and V 0 bases, and 6 bases lay outside the gene matches. The CDR3 has 14 amino acids. Germline CDR1 SGHRS, CDR2 YFSETQ. CDR3 sequence (DNA): TGCGCCAGCAGCTTGGCCGCCTCGGGGGGCGAGCAGTACTTC. Translating gives CASSLAASGGEQYF. The full variable domain, rest sourced from reference TRBV5-1 and TRBJ2-7, is KAGVTQTPRYLIKTRGQQVTLSCSPISGHRSVSWYQQTPGQGLQFLFEYFSETQRNKGNFPGRFSGRQFSNSRSEMNVSTLELGDSALYLCASSLAASGGEQYFGPGTRLTVT.